The clone carrying this TCR beta chain was counted many times. The data were obtained in a study of T-cell reconstitution after alpha-beta-depleted transplantation in children. The authors prepared the TCRbeta library with unique molecular identifiers. TCRdb called the PCR reads again in MiXCR, with one record for every CDR3 protein. The sample consists of under 850,000 distinct CDR3 sequences, over 10% of them appearing once. The sample in question was PBMCs, obtained before TCRalphabeta/CD19-depleted stem cell transplant. The TCR comes from a girl aged 2 to 9 with congenital amegakaryocytic thrombocytopenia, due to receive a stem cell transplant.

The CDR3 loop reads CASSQKARRLAGYNEQFF. The CDR3 DNA follows: TGCGCCAGCAGCCAAAAAGCTAGAAGACTAGCGGGTTACAATGAGCAGTTCTTC. The chain recombines TRBV4-1 with TRBJ2-1, with 10 positions matching TRBD2. V trimming: 2 bases; J trimming: 4 bases; junction bases outside the gene matches: 11. CDR1 is MGHRA, CDR2 YSYEKL, per germline. The CDR3 has 18 residues.